The clone carrying this T cell receptor beta chain has only a few counts. The antigen remains undetermined. PCR was performed a second time for about 7 to 12 cycles using a sample-barcoded 5' primer and a J-beta primer mix. Each CDR3 protein is one row after TCRdb ran MiXCR on the 5' RACE reads. Of about 970,000 distinct CDR3 sequences listed, roughly 47% are singletons. These data originate in a study of blood T cells in healthy people across ages. Study-level points and caveats: The percentage of naive T cells correlated strongly with TCR beta diversity. Diversity estimates drawn from one million T cells were deemed underestimates.

V lost 1 base and J lost 5, with 6 bases in between. CDR1 is SGHTA and CDR2 is FQGNSA in the germline V gene. CDR3 length: 14 residues. The material sequenced was blood. The V and J genes are TRBV7-2 and TRBJ1-6; D remains unclear. The receptor was derived from a woman in her fifties or sixties in good health. This chain's CDR3 is CASSLGLNNSPLHF. As DNA, the CDR3 is TGTGCCAGCAGCTTAGGGTTGAATAATTCACCCCTCCACTTT. The full variable domain, in which reference TRBV7-2 and TRBJ1-6 provide the parts outside the CDR3, is GAGVSQSPSNKVTEKGKDVELRCDPISGHTALYWYRQSLGQGLEFLIYFQGNSAPDKSGLPSDRFSAERTGGSVSTLTIQRTQQEDSAVYLCASSLGLNNSPLHFGNGTRLTVT.